Below, 16 T cell receptor beta chains from the same sample are listed, as sequenced in a study of post-analysis software for immune sequencing data (dated by TCRdb to about 2015). Overall study outcomes, separate from this receptor: Significantly higher frequencies in patients than in controls were found for roughly five TRBV segments, including TRBV5-6, TRBV5-1 and TRBV20-1.

These receptors' antigens are unknown. Preparation of the library involved PCR. TCRdb lists the instrument as Illumina HiSeq 2500. To reduce PCR and sequencing biases, unique molecular identifiers were incorporated into the TCR beta cDNA libraries. Using fastp trimming at Q25 and MiXCR clonotype assembly, TCRdb reanalyzed the public sequencing data and kept in-frame beta chains. Each CDR3 protein appears once, grouped with its most common genes and DNA. Within this sample are around 250,000 distinct CDR3 sequences, with 30% to 45% of them counted one time only. In total, the top ten clones hold 4% to 6% of the sample. The material sequenced was blood. These receptors came from a girl aged 5-17 years with multiple sclerosis.

The chain has TRBV12-3 or TRBV12-4 and TRBJ2-2; 10 positions agree with TRBD2. This CDR3 has 16 amino acids. V was clipped by 5 bases and J by 1 base; unmatched bases: 4. CDR3 in amino acids: CASSPRLAGNTGELFF. The CDR3 DNA follows: TGTGCCAGCAGTCCGAGACTAGCGGGGAACACCGGGGAGCTGTTTTTT.

The chain joins TRBV5-1 to TRBJ2-7, with D tentatively TRBD1 (6 bases). This CDR3 has 17 amino acids. CDR1 and CDR2 (germline): SGHRS, YFSETQ. Trimming left V 2 bases short and J 6 bases short, with 24 bases between. In DNA form, the CDR3 reads TGCGCCAGCAGCTTAGGTCACGGCACCACAGGGTGGTCCGAGCAGTACTTC. It translates to CASSLGHGTTGWSEQYF.

The table lists this clonotype with a count of one. This may be a read error, as it is one base from a much larger clone. V is TRBV7-9 and J is TRBJ2-3; unclear D gene. The CDR3 contains 14 residues. Trimming removed 5 bases from V and 1 base from J, with 10 bases in between. CDR1 is SEHNR and CDR2 is FQNEAQ in the germline V gene (reference sequence). The CDR3 bases are TGTGCCAGCAGCCTACACCCTCGCACAGATACGCAGTATTTT. Protein product: CASSLHPRTDTQYF.

Notes on this clonotype: With a much larger clone just one base away, this may be a read error. The chain uses TRBV7-9 and TRBJ2-1; D possibly corresponds to TRBD1 (6 bases). Trimming took 4 bases from V and 10 from J, leaving 23 bases between them. CDR1 and CDR2 from the germline V gene are SEHNR and FQNEAQ (reference sequence). This CDR3 has 16 residues. The CDR3 DNA reads as TGTGCCAGCAGCTGGAAGACAGGTAGTTCCTCCTACGAGCAGTTCTTC. This sequence encodes CASSWKTGSSSYEQFF.

This clonotype occurred a few times. V is TRBV6-1 and J is TRBJ2-6; D remains unclear. The CDR3 sequence is 17 residues long. V gave up 1 base and J gave up 4 bases, with 14 bases separating them. Germline V gene sequence: CDR1 MNHNS, CDR2 SASEGT. The CDR3 protein is CASSEVRSSWGANVLTF. CDR3 nucleotides: TGTGCCAGCAGTGAAGTGAGGAGTTCCTGGGGGGCCAACGTCCTGACTTTC.

The genes are TRBV20-1 and TRBJ1-4; no firm D call. Deletions cut 7 bases from V and 5 bases from J, with 20 bases between. The CDR3 is 15 residues long. CDR1 and CDR2 from the germline V gene are DFQATT and SNEGSKA (reference sequence). DNA for the CDR3: TGCAGTGTAGTCCCCAGCAGCCAAGCAAATGAAAAACTGTTTTTT. This translates into CSVVPSSQANEKLFF.

The CDR3 DNA reads as TGTGCCAGCAGCCGAGTTGATGGCAGGGGATCCTACGAGCAGTACTTC. Translating gives CASSRVDGRGSYEQYF. The chain uses TRBV27 and TRBJ2-7; a weak D match, TRBD1 (6 bases). The CDR3 consists of 16 residues. Deletions cut 6 bases from V and 1 base from J, with 19 bases between. Per the germline V gene, CDR1 is MNHEY and CDR2 is SMNVEV (reference sequence).

This chain uses TRBV7-2 with TRBJ2-1, with a weak D call TRBD2 (6 bases). Germline V CDR1 and CDR2: SGHTA, FQGNSA. The CDR3 is 13 amino acids. V gave up 3 bases and J gave up 11 bases, with 14 bases separating them. The CDR3 DNA is TGTGCCAGCAGCTTCATGGAGACTAGTAAGCAGTTCTTC. Residues: CASSFMETSKQFF.

This clonotype was seen only once. One base away lies a much larger clone, so this may be a sequencing read error. The J gene is TRBJ2-7, the V gene TRBV28; 10 bases are shared with TRBD1. The CDR3 has 15 residues. The germline V gene has CDR1 MDHEN and CDR2 SYDVKM. Trimming removed 7 bases from V and 7 bases from J; junction bases left unmatched: 13. CDR3: CASKVRDRGRGEQYF. CDR3 sequence (DNA): TGTGCCAGCAAGGTCCGAGACAGGGGGCGCGGGGAGCAGTACTTC.

The CDR3 DNA reads as TGCGCCAGCAGCCAAGGACAGGGATGGAATATGAACCAAGAGACCCAGTACTTC. Its protein product is CASSQGQGWNMNQETQYF. This chain uses TRBV5-1 with TRBJ2-5; TRBD1 matches at 8 bases. J was trimmed by 0 bases and V by 4 bases; bases with no gene match: 14. The CDR3 has 18 amino acids. Germline V lookup: CDR1 SGHRS, CDR2 YFSETQ.

This chain connects TRBV7-2 to TRBJ2-1; the D gene is possibly TRBD1 (6 bases). The germline V gene has CDR1 SGHTA and CDR2 FQGNSA. The CDR3 spans 14 residues. Trimming shortened V by 5 bases and J by 7 bases, and 15 bases separated the two germline ends. The CDR3 is CASSPRQEFNEQFF. As DNA, the CDR3 is TGTGCCAGCAGCCCTCGACAGGAGTTTAATGAGCAGTTCTTC.

The rearrangement uses TRBV7-2 and TRBJ2-5; D remains ambiguous. Trimming removed 8 bases from V and 4 bases from J, with 20 bases in between. CDR1 is SGHTA and CDR2 is FQGNSA in the germline V gene. The CDR3 extends over 15 amino acids. CDR3 sequence (DNA): TGTGCCAGCGTCTTGAAGGACGTTTTGGGAGAGACCCAGTACTTC. It translates to CASVLKDVLGETQYF.

This clonotype has ten or more counts. The rearrangement joins TRBV7-9 to TRBJ2-1; 8 nucleotides match TRBD2. This CDR3 spans 16 amino acids. V shed 0 bases, J shed 1 base, and the junction held 2 bases outside the gene matches. CDR1 is SEHNR, CDR2 FQNEAQ, per germline (reference sequence). The CDR3 DNA sequence: TGTGCCAGCAGCTTAGCAGGCGGGGGGTCCTACAATGAGCAGTTCTTC. Translated: CASSLAGGGSYNEQFF.

V usage is TRBV5-1 and J usage is TRBJ2-3, with TRBD2 identical over 9 bases. The CDR3 runs to 15 residues. V shed 6 bases and J 6 bases; nucleotides not matched to a gene: 11. Germline V gene sequence: CDR1 SGHRS, CDR2 YFSETQ. The CDR3 region is CASIINSGSSDTQYF. In DNA form, the CDR3 reads TGCGCCAGCATCATTAATAGCGGGAGTTCGGATACGCAGTATTTT. Looking up the rest from reference TRBV5-1 and TRBJ2-3 gives the full variable domain: KAGVTQTPRYLIKTRGQQVTLSCSPISGHRSVSWYQQTPGQGLQFLFEYFSETQRNKGNFPGRFSGRQFSNSRSEMNVSTLELGDSALYLCASIINSGSSDTQYFGPGTRLTVL.

The table lists this clonotype with a few counts. The J gene is TRBJ2-1, the V gene TRBV11-2; 9 bases are a match to TRBD2. This CDR3 region has 22 residues. The germline V gene has CDR1 SGHAT and CDR2 FQNNGV. The V gene end was trimmed by 1 base and the J gene end by 0 bases; junction bases not matched to a gene: 19. The CDR3: CASSLGGAGGRDDWNSYNEQFF. In DNA, the CDR3 is TGTGCCAGCAGCTTAGGAGGGGCGGGAGGGCGCGACGACTGGAACTCCTACAATGAGCAGTTCTTC.

This clonotype was picked up many times. The chain recombines TRBV3-1 with TRBJ2-3, with D possibly TRBD2 on 6 matching bases. Trimming took 0 bases from V and 4 from J, leaving 14 bases between them. CDR1 and CDR2 (germline): LGHDT, YNNKEL (reference sequence). There are 16 residues in the CDR3. The CDR3 DNA reads TGTGCCAGCAGCCAAGATCTCGGGGGACCGGCAGATACGCAGTATTTT. Translating gives CASSQDLGGPADTQYF.